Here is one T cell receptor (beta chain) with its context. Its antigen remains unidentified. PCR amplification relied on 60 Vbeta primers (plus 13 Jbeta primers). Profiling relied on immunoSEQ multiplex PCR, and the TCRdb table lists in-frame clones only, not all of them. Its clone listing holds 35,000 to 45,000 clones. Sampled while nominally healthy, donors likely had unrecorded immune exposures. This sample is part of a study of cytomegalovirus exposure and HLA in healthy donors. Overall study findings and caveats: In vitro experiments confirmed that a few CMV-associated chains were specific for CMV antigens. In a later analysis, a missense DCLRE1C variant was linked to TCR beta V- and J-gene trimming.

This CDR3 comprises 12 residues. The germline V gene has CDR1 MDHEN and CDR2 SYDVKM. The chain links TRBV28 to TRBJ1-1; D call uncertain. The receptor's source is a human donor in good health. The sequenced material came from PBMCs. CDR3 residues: CATILANTEAFF. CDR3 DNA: TGTGCAACTATTTTGGCCAACACTGAAGCTTTCTTT.